This T cell receptor (beta chain) was identified in a study of control samples from healthy donors and cancer patients. Germline-derived CDR1 and CDR2 are MDHEN and SYDVKM. V was pared by 2 bases and J by 5 bases, with 12 bases between. This CDR3 is 14 amino acids long. The table came from immunoSEQ multiplex PCR; TCRdb's copy has only in-frame clones and leaves some out. The sample includes over 10,000 clones, roughly 93% of them seen just once. Sequencing input: PBMCs. The sequence was obtained from a man at least 80 years old with lung cancer. The chain has TRBV28 and TRBJ1-2; D not certain. In nucleotides, the CDR3 is TGTGCCAGCAGTTTACTTCCTCTGGGGTATGGCTACACCTTC. It codes for CASSLLPLGYGYTF.